This T cell receptor (beta chain) appears in the sequencing data of a study of T cell responses to AZD1222 COVID-19 vaccine. Clones were sequenced by immunoSEQ multiplex PCR, and TCRdb holds only the in-frame ones, with some missing. The table has tens of thousands of clones, about 92% seen once; the top ten hold 2% to 2.5%. Regarding the study as a whole: Within unmutated variant regions lay the reported targets of nearly half of spike-specific TCRs. AZD1222 recipients seropositive at baseline numbered only five or six. Mostly white British, mostly female donors; authors suggested clonal diversity may be underestimated.

As regards this clone: Its specificity is unknown.

The CDR3 contains 15 residues. Germline V lookup: CDR1 MNHEY, CDR2 SVGEGT. With 1 base removed from V and 5 bases from J, the gap between germline ends came to 14 bases. The V and J genes are TRBV6-2 or TRBV6-3 and TRBJ2-5; possibly TRBD1 or TRBD2 for D (5 bases each). Sequenced material: peripheral blood, taken on day 0 of AZD1222 vaccination. The clonotype comes from an adult in good health. The CDR3 DNA reads as TGTGCCAGCAGTTACTTATCTCCGGGGCAGGAGACCCAGTACTTC. The encoded protein is CASSYLSPGQETQYF.